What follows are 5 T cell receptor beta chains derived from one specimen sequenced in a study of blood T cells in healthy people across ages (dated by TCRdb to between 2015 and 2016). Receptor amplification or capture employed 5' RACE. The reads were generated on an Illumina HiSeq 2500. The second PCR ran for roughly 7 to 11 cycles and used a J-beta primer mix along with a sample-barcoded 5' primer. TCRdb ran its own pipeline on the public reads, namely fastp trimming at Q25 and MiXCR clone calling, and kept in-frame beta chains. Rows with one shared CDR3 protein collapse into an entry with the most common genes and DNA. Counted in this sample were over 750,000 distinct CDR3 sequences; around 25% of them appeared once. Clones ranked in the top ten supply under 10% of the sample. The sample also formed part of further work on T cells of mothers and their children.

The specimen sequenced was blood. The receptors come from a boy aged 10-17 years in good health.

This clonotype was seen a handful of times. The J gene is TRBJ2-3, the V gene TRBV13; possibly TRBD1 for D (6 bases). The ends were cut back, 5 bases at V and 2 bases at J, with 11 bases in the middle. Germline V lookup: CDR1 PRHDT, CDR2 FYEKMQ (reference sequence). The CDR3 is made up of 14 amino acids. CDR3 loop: CASSNGQYTDTQYF. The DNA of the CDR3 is TGTGCCAGCAGCAACGGACAGTACACAGATACGCAGTATTTT.

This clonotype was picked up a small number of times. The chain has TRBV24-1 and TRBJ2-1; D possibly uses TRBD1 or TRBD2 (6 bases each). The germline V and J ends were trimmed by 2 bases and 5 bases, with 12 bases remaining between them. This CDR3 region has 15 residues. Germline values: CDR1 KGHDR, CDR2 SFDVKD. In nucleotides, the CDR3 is TGTGCCACCAGTGATTCGTGGGGGGCCGACAATGAGCAGTTCTTC. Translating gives CATSDSWGADNEQFF.

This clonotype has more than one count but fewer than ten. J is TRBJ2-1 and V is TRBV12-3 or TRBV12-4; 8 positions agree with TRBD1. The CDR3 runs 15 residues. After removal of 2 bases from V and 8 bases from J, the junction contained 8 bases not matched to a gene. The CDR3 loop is CASSLSPDRAYEQFF. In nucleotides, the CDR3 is TGTGCCAGCAGTTTATCTCCGGACAGGGCCTATGAGCAGTTCTTC.

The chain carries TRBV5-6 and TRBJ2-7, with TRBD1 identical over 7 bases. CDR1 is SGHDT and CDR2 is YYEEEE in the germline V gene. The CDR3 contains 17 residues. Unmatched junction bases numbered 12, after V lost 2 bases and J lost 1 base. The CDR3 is CASSLRPGTVVSYEQYF. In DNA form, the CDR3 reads TGTGCCAGCAGCTTACGCCCCGGGACAGTGGTATCCTACGAGCAGTACTTC.

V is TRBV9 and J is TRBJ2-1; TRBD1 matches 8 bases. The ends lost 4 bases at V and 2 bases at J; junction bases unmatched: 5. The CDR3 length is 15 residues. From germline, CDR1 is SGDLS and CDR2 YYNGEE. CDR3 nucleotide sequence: TGTGCCAGCAGCACCTCAGGGGGCGCCTACAATGAGCAGTTCTTC. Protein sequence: CASSTSGGAYNEQFF.